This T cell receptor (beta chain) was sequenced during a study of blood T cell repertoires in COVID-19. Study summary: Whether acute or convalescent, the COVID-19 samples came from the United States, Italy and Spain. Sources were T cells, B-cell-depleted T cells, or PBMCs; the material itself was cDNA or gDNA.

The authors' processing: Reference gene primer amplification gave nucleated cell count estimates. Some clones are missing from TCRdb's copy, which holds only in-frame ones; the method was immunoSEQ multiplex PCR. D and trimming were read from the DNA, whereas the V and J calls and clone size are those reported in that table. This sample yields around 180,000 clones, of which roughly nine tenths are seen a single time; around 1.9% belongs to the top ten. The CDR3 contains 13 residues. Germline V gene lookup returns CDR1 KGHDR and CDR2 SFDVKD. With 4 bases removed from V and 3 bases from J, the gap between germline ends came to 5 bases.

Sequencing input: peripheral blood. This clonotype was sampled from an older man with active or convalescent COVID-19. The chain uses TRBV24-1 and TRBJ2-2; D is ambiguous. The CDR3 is CATSEQYTGELFF. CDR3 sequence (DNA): TGTGCCACCAGTGAACAATACACCGGGGAGCTGTTTTTT.